This T cell receptor beta chain derives from a study of metastatic and nonmetastatic thyroid tumors (dated by TCRdb to the early 2020s). The study in broad terms: The researchers compared repertoires between peripheral blood samples and tumor or nodule tissue samples from patients with malignant or benign thyroid disease. What the research found in general, with its limitations: In both blood and tumor samples, malignant tumors were reported to have significantly higher TCR beta diversity than benign nodules.

No patient had received any treatment before thyroid surgery. Using T-cell receptor beta sequencing, the study looked back at clinical samples from patients collected from the early 2010s to the late 2010s. Library preparation used PCR. Sequencing was performed on an Illumina HiSeq 4000. The TCR beta-chain CDR3 region of each patient was profiled by high-throughput sequencing. In the authors' own workflow: The researchers built a classifier to tell apart papillary thyroid cancer patients with distant metastasis, based on CDR3 differences among clinicopathological groups. The Shannon index was used to measure repertoire diversity, and the Morisita-Horn index was used to measure how similar tumor and blood repertoires were. TCRdb handled the public reads itself, with Q25 trimming in fastp and clone calling in MiXCR, and kept productive beta chains. The V and J calls follow TCRdb's processing rather than the paper's. The sample contains approximately 8,500 clones, roughly a quarter of them found a single time. The top ten hold 15% to 18% of the sample.

Comments on this clone: Which antigen it targets is not known. Base qualities are not provided; no much larger clone lies one nucleotide away.

As encoded in the germline V gene (reference sequence), CDR1 is MNHEY while CDR2 is SMNVEV. Taken from cysteine to phenylalanine, the CDR3 has 14 residues. Only the CDR3 portion is preserved as DNA: 42 bases, with reading frame beginning at the first base. V loses 2 bases of germline sequence and J loses 0 bases, and the interval between the two ends is 5 bases. What was sequenced was tumor tissue. This clonotype was sampled from a female donor with papillary thyroid cancer or a benign thyroid nodule (not recorded which). Some clones in this sample may be carry-over from other donors' samples. Here the chain combines TRBV27 and TRBJ2-1; the D gene remains uncertain. The CDR3 is CASSLGSSYNEQFF. The nucleotide sequence reads as follows: TGTGCCAGCAGTTTAGGTAGCTCCTACAATGAGCAGTTCTTC.